The sequence of this T cell receptor (beta chain) was determined in a study of cytomegalovirus exposure and HLA in healthy donors. PCR involved 60 Vbeta and 13 Jbeta primers. The method was immunoSEQ multiplex PCR; TCRdb's version includes in-frame clones alone and lacks a portion of them. The sample lists roughly 140,000 clones, 64% seen once, with 3% in the top ten. This clone was observed once. In germline, CDR1 is SEHNR, CDR2 FQNEAQ (reference sequence). The CDR3 has 18 residues. The V gene end was trimmed by 1 base and the J gene end by 5 bases; junction bases not matched to a gene: 11. Healthy bone marrow donors made up the donor group.

The source material was PBMCs. This sequence joins TRBV7-9 and TRBJ2-3, with 11 bases that match TRBD2. This TCR derives from a woman in her twenties or thirties in good health and CMV-seropositive. As DNA, the CDR3 is TGTGCCAGCAGCTTAGTGACTAGCGGGATACCCAAGGGAGATACGCAGTATTTT. This sequence encodes CASSLVTSGIPKGDTQYF.